These 26 T cell receptor beta chains share one sample of origin, sequenced in a study of human T cells and chemical hapten exposure. TCRdb re-derived calls from the 5' RACE reads in MiXCR, one entry per CDR3 protein. The sample has about 140,000 distinct CDR3 sequences, around 4% seen once; the top ten hold roughly 1.4%. The starting material, unfractionated whole blood, was used for total RNA extraction. These receptors came from a female donor in good health.

This clonotype was seen at least ten times. The gene calls are TRBV6-2 or TRBV6-3 and TRBJ1-1; 9 bases line up with TRBD1. V was clipped by 6 bases and J by 4 bases; unmatched bases: 12. CDR3 length: 16 residues. CDR1 and CDR2 (germline): MNHEY, SVGEGT. The CDR3 nucleotides are TGTGCCAGCAGCGAGGACAGGGGCGTGAGGGGCACTGAAGCTTTCTTT. It translates to CASSEDRGVRGTEAFF.

Ten or more counts support this clonotype. This clone may be a read error of a much larger clone one base away. In DNA form, the CDR3 reads TGCAGCGTTATTTCCGGGACAGCGAAAGACGAGCAGTACTTC. It yields the protein CSVISGTAKDEQYF. This sequence joins TRBV29-1 and TRBJ2-7; TRBD1 matches 7 bases. Germline V gene data show CDR1 as SQVTM and CDR2 as ANQGSEA. V lost 5 bases to trimming and J lost 5 bases; unmatched junction nucleotides: 12. CDR3 size: 14 residues.

The rearrangement uses TRBV6-4 and TRBJ1-2; D perhaps matches TRBD1 (6 bases). Germline V lookup: CDR1 MRHNA, CDR2 SNTAGT. The germline V and J ends were trimmed by 3 bases and 6 bases, with 14 bases remaining between them. There are 14 residues in the CDR3. CDR3 nucleotide sequence: TGTGCCAGCAGTGATGGGGGCGATATGGATGGCTACACCTTC. This codes for CASSDGGDMDGYTF.

This clonotype was counted many times. The rearrangement links TRBV7-6 to TRBJ2-1, with D perhaps TRBD1 (5 bases). CDR1 and CDR2 from the germline V gene are SGHVS and FNYEAQ. Trimming pared 5 bases from V and 7 bases from J, leaving 12 bases between. The CDR3 is made up of 13 amino acids. CDR3 amino acids: CASSLGVENEQFF. CDR3 in DNA: TGTGCCAGCAGCCTAGGGGTTGAAAATGAGCAGTTCTTC.

The V call is TRBV2, the J call TRBJ2-6, with TRBD1 as a possible D gene (5 bases). The ends were cut back, 7 bases at V and 3 bases at J, with 22 bases in the middle. The CDR3 is 18 residues long. The V gene's germline CDR1 is SNHLY and CDR2 FYNNEI. CDR3 nucleotide sequence: TGTGCCAGCATACCCCGACAGACCCCGGCCTATGGGGCCAACGTCCTGACTTTC. Its protein is CASIPRQTPAYGANVLTF.

About this clonotype itself: A much larger clonotype is one base distant, so this may be a read error. This chain uses TRBV29-1 with TRBJ1-1, with TRBD1 matching 8 bases. With V trimmed by 6 bases and J by 5 bases, 8 bases remained unmatched. From germline, CDR1 is SQVTM and CDR2 ANQGSEA. The CDR3 consists of 13 residues. The CDR3 protein is CSVRQGCGTEAFF. CDR3 sequence (DNA): TGCAGCGTAAGACAGGGGTGTGGTACTGAAGCTTTCTTT.

This clonotype was recorded at least ten times. This rearrangement joins TRBV5-1 to TRBJ1-1, with 8 bases fitting TRBD1. The CDR3 has 18 residues. Germline V lookup: CDR1 SGHRS, CDR2 YFSETQ. Unmatched junction bases numbered 20, after V lost 4 bases and J lost 6 bases. CDR3 in amino acids: CASSTEPLRGRVWPEAFF. CDR3 nucleotide sequence: TGCGCCAGCAGCACGGAACCGCTCAGGGGGCGCGTGTGGCCTGAAGCTTTCTTT.

This clonotype was seen at least ten times. The rearrangement links TRBV20-1 to TRBJ1-4; 7 bases agree with TRBD1. Germline loops: CDR1 DFQATT, CDR2 SNEGSKA (reference sequence). The CDR3 length is 13 residues. V shed 4 bases, J shed 5 bases, and the junction held 4 bases outside the gene matches. The CDR3 DNA sequence: TGCAGTGCTACGGAGGGGGCGAATGAAAAACTGTTTTTT. Amino acid sequence: CSATEGANEKLFF.

This clonotype was seen many times. The J gene is TRBJ1-5, the V gene TRBV6-1; 10 bases align to TRBD1. The CDR3 has 13 residues. With 6 bases clipped from V and 5 bases from J, the junction kept 1 base outside the gene matches. CDR1 and CDR2 from the germline V gene are MNHNS and SASEGT. The CDR3 DNA follows: TGTGCCAGCAGGGGGACAGGGGATCAGCCCCAGCATTTT. It yields the protein CASRGTGDQPQHF.

This clonotype occurred many times. The chain recombines TRBV7-2 with TRBJ2-7, with D tentatively TRBD1 (5 bases). The germline CDR1 and CDR2 sequences are SGHTA and FQGNSA. Trimming pared 2 bases from V and 3 bases from J, leaving 8 bases between. This CDR3 is 13 amino acids long. This CDR3 is CASSLSRVYEQYF. The CDR3 nucleotides are TGTGCCAGCAGCTTAAGCAGGGTCTACGAGCAGTACTTC. Filled out from reference TRBV7-2 and TRBJ2-7, the complete variable domain reads GAGVSQSPSNKVTEKGKDVELRCDPISGHTALYWYRQSLGQGLEFLIYFQGNSAPDKSGLPSDRFSAERTGGSVSTLTIQRTQQEDSAVYLCASSLSRVYEQYFGPGTRLTVT.

This clonotype has only a few counts. V is TRBV7-7 and J is TRBJ2-5; D is unresolved. The germline V gene has CDR1 SSHAT and CDR2 FNYEAQ (reference sequence). V was shortened by 4 bases and J by 4 bases, with 10 bases between the two germline ends. This CDR3 is 13 amino acids long. Written as DNA, the CDR3 is TGTGCCAGCAGCTCTCTCCAGACAGAGACCCAGTACTTC. This translates into CASSSLQTETQYF. Using reference TRBV7-7 and TRBJ2-5 for the parts outside the CDR3, the full variable domain is GAGVSQSPRYKVTKRGQDVTLRCDPISSHATLYWYQQALGQGPEFLTYFNYEAQPDKSGLPSDRFSAERPEGSISTLTIQRTEQRDSAMYRCASSSLQTETQYFGPGTRLLVL.

Many counts were recorded for this clonotype. This chain uses TRBV7-2 with TRBJ1-2, with 7 bases aligning to TRBD1. The CDR3 consists of 15 residues. Germline lookup yields CDR1 SGHTA and CDR2 FQGNSA. V lost 5 bases, J lost 3 bases, and 9 bases stayed unmatched. In nucleotides, the CDR3 is TGTGCCAGCAGCATGCGGACAGGTCTCCACTATGGCTACACCTTC. It codes for CASSMRTGLHYGYTF.

This clonotype was counted at least ten times. This chain links TRBV3-1 with TRBJ1-2; 7 bases agree with TRBD1. In germline, CDR1 is LGHDT, CDR2 YNNKEL (reference sequence). The V and J ends lost 4 bases and 5 bases, in that order; junction bases with no gene match: 4. This CDR3 is built from 13 residues. In nucleotides, the CDR3 is TGTGCCAGCAGCCCGCTGACAGGGTATGGCTACACCTTC. It codes for CASSPLTGYGYTF.

This clonotype was counted ten times or more. The genes are TRBV5-1 and TRBJ1-2; D remains ambiguous. The CDR3 consists of 15 residues. The V and J ends lost 1 base and 4 bases respectively, with 14 bases between them. Germline lookup yields CDR1 SGHRS and CDR2 YFSETQ. CDR3 sequence: CASSLSETTFYGYTF. DNA for the CDR3: TGCGCCAGCAGCTTGTCAGAAACCACCTTCTATGGCTACACCTTC.

In regard to this clonotype: A much larger clone differs by one base, so this may be a read error. The chain recombines TRBV5-4 with TRBJ2-5, with 9 bases identical to TRBD2. V lost 2 bases and J lost 3; bases outside the gene matches: 11. The CDR3 totals 17 residues. In germline, CDR1 is SGHNT, CDR2 YYREEE (reference sequence). DNA for the CDR3: TGTGCCAGCAGCTTTGTGGGACCATGGACTAGCGAAGAGACCCAGTACTTC. It encodes CASSFVGPWTSEETQYF.

This clonotype was detected many times. This chain links TRBV5-5 with TRBJ1-2; D ambiguous. CDR3 length: 14 residues. Germline CDR1 and CDR2: SGHKS and YYEKEE (reference sequence). Trimming shortened V by 5 bases and J by 8 bases, and 19 bases separated the two germline ends. The CDR3: CASRSPGAKGGYTF. The CDR3 DNA reads TGTGCCAGCAGGTCACCGGGAGCTAAAGGGGGCTACACCTTC.

The CDR3 nucleotides are TGTGCCAGCTCACGGGACAGAACGAACACCGGGGAGCTGTTTTTT. Translating gives CASSRDRTNTGELFF. This chain uses TRBV18 with TRBJ2-2; 7 positions agree with TRBD1. The CDR3 extends over 15 amino acids. The ends lost 4 bases at V and 0 bases at J; junction bases unmatched: 2. CDR1 and CDR2 from the germline V gene are KGHSH and LQKENI.

There are many counts of this clonotype. The V call is TRBV6-5, the J call TRBJ2-7, with no clear D. The CDR3 has 13 residues. Germline lookup yields CDR1 MNHEY and CDR2 SVGAGI. Trimming stripped 4 bases from V and 0 bases from J, with 7 bases between. The CDR3 sequence is CASSWASSYEQYF. CDR3 nucleotide sequence: TGTGCCAGCAGTTGGGCGAGCTCCTACGAGCAGTACTTC.

This clonotype was seen many times. The chain combines TRBV7-9 with TRBJ2-1, with TRBD2 identical over 9 bases. J gave up 5 bases and V 3 bases, and 5 bases lay outside the gene matches. CDR1 and CDR2 from the germline V gene are SEHNR and FQNEAQ (reference sequence). The CDR3 totals 15 residues. The CDR3, as DNA: TGTGCCAGCAGCTTGGGTAGCGGGGGCCACAATGAGCAGTTCTTC. Its protein is CASSLGSGGHNEQFF.

This clonotype was seen repeatedly, ten times or more. This rearrangement joins TRBV29-1 to TRBJ1-2; D is unclear. Trimming pared 0 bases from V and 8 bases from J, leaving 13 bases between. The CDR3 spans 13 residues. Germline V CDR1 and CDR2: SQVTM, ANQGSEA. CDR3 protein: CSVEDQTGGGYTF. The CDR3 DNA follows: TGCAGCGTTGAAGATCAGACCGGCGGCGGCTACACCTTC.

This clonotype appeared many times. The J gene is TRBJ1-5, the V gene TRBV20-1, with TRBD1 as a possible D gene (5 bases). Germline CDR1 DFQATT, CDR2 SNEGSKA (reference sequence). Trimming took 4 bases from V and 0 from J, leaving 10 bases between them. This CDR3 region has 14 residues. For the CDR3, the DNA is TGCAGTGCTACATCAGGGTATAGCAATCAGCCCCAGCATTTT. This encodes CSATSGYSNQPQHF.

This clonotype was seen many times. The genes are TRBV29-1 and TRBJ2-2; D may match TRBD1 or TRBD2 (5 bases each). The CDR3 contains 15 residues. In germline, CDR1 is SQVTM, CDR2 ANQGSEA. V gave up 7 bases and J gave up 4 bases, with 19 bases separating them. In DNA form, the CDR3 reads TGCAGCGCCCGCTCAACCGGGACCCCCACCGGGGAGCTGTTTTTT. It specifies CSARSTGTPTGELFF.

This clonotype occurred many times. The V and J genes are TRBV21-1 and TRBJ1-5. TRBV21-1 is an annotated pseudogene. The CDR3 is 17 amino acids. In DNA form, the CDR3 reads TGTGCCAGCAGCAAATGGGGACATGCGGGGGGGAACCAGCCCCAGCATTTT. Amino acid sequence: CASSKWGHAGGNQPQHF.

The table lists this clonotype with many counts. The J gene is TRBJ2-1, the V gene TRBV27; D might be TRBD2 (7 bases). The CDR3 extends over 15 amino acids. CDR1 and CDR2 from the germline V gene are MNHEY and SMNVEV (reference sequence). Between the trimmed V and J ends, which lost 3 bases and 8 bases, there was a span of 17 bases. CDR3 DNA sequence: TGTGCCAGCAGTTTTAGTGGGGGGGCCATGGATGAGCAGTTCTTC. Protein: CASSFSGGAMDEQFF.

This clonotype was counted ten times or more. V and J are TRBV6-4 and TRBJ2-3, with 7 bases matching TRBD2. Germline CDR1 reads MRHNA; CDR2 reads SNTAGT. V trimming: 3 bases; J trimming: 6 bases; junction bases outside the gene matches: 12. The CDR3 contains 16 residues. The CDR3 nucleotides are TGTGCCAGCAGTGAGTTGACTAGCTACGGTCCCGATACGCAGTATTTT. It is translated as CASSELTSYGPDTQYF.

This chain links TRBV7-3 with TRBJ2-7; 7 nucleotides align to TRBD2. The CDR3 covers 15 residues. Trimming cost V 5 bases and J 4 bases; bases outside gene matches: 11. Germline V lookup: CDR1 SGHTA, CDR2 FQGTGA. The CDR3, as DNA: TGTGCCAGCAGCCCGTCGGGAGCGGGGAGTTACGAGCAGTACTTC. Residues: CASSPSGAGSYEQYF.